The present TCR beta chain was sequenced within a study of blood T cell repertoires in COVID-19. Study background: Nucleic acid was either cDNA or gDNA, and it came from T cells, B-cell-depleted T cells, or PBMCs.

Original methodology: Reference gene primer amplification gave nucleated cell count estimates. Clones were sequenced by immunoSEQ multiplex PCR, and TCRdb holds only the in-frame ones, with some missing. The V and J calls and clone size were taken over from that table, and D and trimming were inferred from the DNA. The sample comprises more than 70,000 clones, 80% to 90% of which are singletons, and 15% to 20% rests with the top ten. The sample taken for sequencing was peripheral blood. The source is a woman older than 75 with acute or convalescent COVID-19.

The CDR3 DNA is TGTGCCACCAGCTTCCAAGGGGGGGACTGGGCCTATGGCTACACCTTC. Amino acids: CATSFQGGDWAYGYTF. The chain uses TRBV15 and TRBJ1-2; D is perhaps TRBD1 (6 bases). Germline CDR1 and CDR2: LNHNV and YYDKDF (reference sequence). The CDR3 totals 16 residues. Between the trimmed V and J ends, which lost 5 bases and 4 bases, there was a span of 20 bases.